The count of the clone carrying this T cell receptor (beta chain) is one. Its cognate antigen is unknown. The second PCR ran about 6 to 12 cycles with a sample-barcoded 5' primer and J-beta primers. CDR3-containing paired-end reads numbering at least 2.5 million came from each sample. TCRdb reanalysed the 5' RACE reads using MiXCR and keeps one entry per CDR3 protein. The table records 1.2 million to 1.5 million distinct CDR3 sequences, around 55% of them present only once. For every donor, a draw yielded ten milliliters of peripheral blood. Every sample had a minimum of 7 million PBMCs isolated. This sample was taken from a study of blood T cells in healthy people across ages. From germline, CDR1 is MGHDK and CDR2 SYGVNS. Losses at the gene ends were 5 bases for V and 4 bases for J; bases not matched to a gene: 4. This CDR3 spans 14 amino acids. Study outcomes and limitations: Naive and antigen-experienced cells could not be conclusively compared, given unsorted PBMCs.

Sequenced: blood. The rearrangement joins TRBV25-1 to TRBJ1-4, with 7 bases that match TRBD1. The clonotype was recovered from a man between 18 and 29 years old in good health. CDR3 sequence: CASSHRGSNEKLFF. DNA for the CDR3: TGTGCCAGCAGTCACAGGGGAAGTAATGAAAAACTGTTTTTT.